This TCR beta chain was sequenced for a study of Tregs in tolerant kidney transplant recipients. Comments on this clone: The antigen is undetermined.

Study-level points and caveats: No direct test of biological reproducibility was done here. Expanding Tregs on activated donor B cells appeared to best identify donor-specific TCRbeta clones. Findings come from small patient numbers and require larger validation.

Germline lookup yields CDR1 SGHNT and CDR2 YENEEA. This CDR3 contains 17 residues. V lost 3 bases and J lost 1, with 16 bases in between. Clones were read by immunoSEQ multiplex PCR, and TCRdb kept only the in-frame ones, dropping some. The data show about 240,000 clones, roughly 80% seen once. Unstimulated Tregs (CD4+CD25+CD127-) and CD4+CD25- non-Tregs were sorted from PBMCs. The clonotype comes from a human donor in good health. Specimen: CD4+ T cells from blood. The chain couples TRBV11-3 to TRBJ1-3; D possibly corresponds to TRBD1 (5 bases). In nucleotides, the CDR3 is TGTGCCAGCAGCTTGGGGCGAGGGGCCGCTTCTGGAAACACCATATATTTT. This gives the protein CASSLGRGAASGNTIYF. The full variable domain, with the rest looked up from reference TRBV11-3 and TRBJ1-3, is EAGVVQSPRYKIIEKKQPVAFWCNPISGHNTLYWYLQNLGQGPELLIRYENEEAVDDSQLPKDRFSAERLKGVDSTLKIQPAELGDSAVYLCASSLGRGAASGNTIYFGEGSWLTVV.